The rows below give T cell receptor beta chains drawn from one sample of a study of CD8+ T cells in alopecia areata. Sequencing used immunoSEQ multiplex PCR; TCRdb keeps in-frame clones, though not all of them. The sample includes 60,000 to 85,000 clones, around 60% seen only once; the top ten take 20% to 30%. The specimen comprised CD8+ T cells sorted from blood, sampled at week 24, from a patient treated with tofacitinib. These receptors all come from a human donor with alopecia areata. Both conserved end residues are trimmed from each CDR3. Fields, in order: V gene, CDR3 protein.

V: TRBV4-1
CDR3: ASSQDTGQSTDTQY

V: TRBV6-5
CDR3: ASSIRGDDEQF

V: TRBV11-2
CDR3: ASSLWASPDQPQH

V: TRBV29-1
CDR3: SVEDVKLSGLADQETQY

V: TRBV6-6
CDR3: ASSYIAGPNTEAF

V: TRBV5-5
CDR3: ASSLDRSSGDEQF

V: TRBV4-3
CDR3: ASSQGGLGQETQY

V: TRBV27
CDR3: ASTGGGYTEAF

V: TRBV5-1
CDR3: ASSSDSVPPYEQY

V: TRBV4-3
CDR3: ASSQDPGVYSPLH

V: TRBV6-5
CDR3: ASSYRHDSNQPQH

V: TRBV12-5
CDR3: ASGLWDRGYETQY

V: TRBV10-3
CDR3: AISDGLAAFRETQY